The clone carrying this TCR beta chain was counted once. The CDR3 extends over 12 amino acids. Germline V gives CDR1 MGHDK, CDR2 SYGVNS. Trimming stripped 5 bases from V and 0 bases from J, with 5 bases between. How the authors handled the data: Reference gene primer amplification gave nucleated cell count estimates. The repertoire was sequenced with immunoSEQ multiplex PCR; TCRdb's copy has only in-frame clones and lacks some. From that table come the V and J calls and clone size; the DNA was used to work out D and trimming. The sample holds 95,000 to 110,000 clones; about nine tenths are singletons and the top ten take 15%. The sample comes from a study of blood T cell repertoires in COVID-19. Study information: Sample material is recorded as cDNA or gDNA derived from T cells, B-cell-depleted T cells, or PBMCs.

The rearrangement uses TRBV25-1 and TRBJ2-7; D perhaps matches TRBD1 (5 bases). The material sequenced was peripheral blood. The sequence derives from a man aged 45-65 years with acute or convalescent COVID-19. In DNA, the CDR3 is TGTGCCAGCAGTCAGGGCTCCTACGAGCAGTACTTC. Translation: CASSQGSYEQYF.